Listed below are T cell receptor beta chains from one sample, sequenced in a study of T cell responses to AZD1222 COVID-19 vaccine. TCRdb keeps only in-frame clones here, not all; method: immunoSEQ multiplex PCR. The sample holds 90,000 to 100,000 clones, 88% seen once. Material: peripheral blood, obtained 28 days after the second AZD1222 dose. All receptors come from an adult who received the AZD1222 COVID-19 vaccine. Each CDR3 is given with its conserved first and last residue.

v_call	j_call	cdr3_aa
TRBV2	TRBJ1-2	CASRGTGEDGYTF
TRBV2	TRBJ1-5	CASSHRTFSNQPQHF
TRBV7-9	TRBJ2-1	CASSLSIWDRSNEQFF
TRBV4-1	TRBJ1-2	CASSPEPVYGYTF
TRBV30	TRBJ2-5	CAWIPDRVRETQYF
TRBV29-1	TRBJ1-5	CSVGSGGNQPQHF
TRBV7-9	TRBJ1-6	CASSLWTGGGSPLHF
TRBV6-1	TRBJ2-7	CASSEAPAYEQYF
TRBV28	TRBJ2-5	CASSSSEWTGASETQYF
TRBV30	TRBJ1-5	CAWSGIGLDQPQHF
TRBV5-8	TRBJ2-1	CASSEESGNEQFF
TRBV2	TRBJ1-5	CASSEASSYQPQHF
TRBV18	TRBJ1-6	CASSLRQGDRNSPLHF
TRBV7-9	TRBJ1-2	CASSSTANYGYTF
TRBV9	TRBJ2-3	CASSVGLAGGGTDTQYF
TRBV6-2/TRBV6-3	TRBJ2-7	CASSYPISGTGKEQYF
TRBV18	TRBJ1-1	CASSPSGPNTEAFF
TRBV7-2	TRBJ1-1	CASSYSLYEAFF
TRBV11-2	TRBJ1-6	CASSFGTSLSPLHF
TRBV5-6	TRBJ2-7	CASSLGAGTGNREQYF
TRBV29-1	TRBJ2-4	CSVAAGTEKNIQYF
TRBV11-2	TRBJ1-1	CASSLGIRGLTEAFF
TRBV2	TRBJ1-1	CASNNDGPGNTEAFF
TRBV7-9	TRBJ1-5	CASLIQGSDQPQHF
TRBV28	TRBJ1-2	CASSLSSGGHGYTF
TRBV15	TRBJ1-2	CATSGQERDRGFYGYTF
TRBV5-1	TRBJ2-5	CASSIDSLGTQYF
TRBV6-1	TRBJ2-2	CASSESVGGRTGELFF
TRBV11-2	TRBJ2-2	CASSPPVPGELFF
TRBV19	TRBJ2-3	CASSIAWGSFTDTQYF
TRBV5-1	TRBJ2-2	CASSWTSGSSTGELFF
TRBV9	TRBJ2-3	CASSVKAGGGTDTQYF
TRBV12-2	TRBJ1-2	CASRLVGQGGYGYTF
TRBV12-3/TRBV12-4	TRBJ2-7	CASSLGAYEQYF
TRBV7-9	TRBJ1-1	CASTRSNTEAFF
TRBV5-4	TRBJ2-7	CASSWEHYEQYF
TRBV24-1	TRBJ1-1	CATSVGGANTEAFF
TRBV7-8	TRBJ1-2	CASSLGGESYGYTF
TRBV6-1	TRBJ1-2	CASSEAGGSLGYTF
TRBV7-8	TRBJ1-3	CASSLGGPHSGNTIYF
TRBV7-8	TRBJ2-3	CASSSSGGSTDTQYF
TRBV29-1	TRBJ2-5	CSVRDAQETQYF
TRBV12-5	TRBJ1-1	CASGLVFQNTEAFF
TRBV7-2	TRBJ2-5	CASSLMTRGTQYF
TRBV5-1	TRBJ2-7	CASRPLAGAVGSEQYF
TRBV21-1	TRBJ1-3	CAGWPGNTIYF
TRBV7-9	TRBJ2-3	CASSLWGPSTDTQYF
TRBV24-1	TRBJ2-3	CATSDPSGGSTDTQYF
TRBV6-6	TRBJ2-7	CASTPRTGTGTYEQYF
TRBV5-6	TRBJ2-7	CASSFLTLSYEQYF
TRBV27	TRBJ1-2	CASRTGLANYGYTF